The source of this TCR beta chain is a study of cytomegalovirus exposure and HLA in healthy donors. The wider study: Of some 400 genotyped donors, 80% to 85% grouped in the Caucasian-associated ancestry cluster.

The PCR had 60 Vbeta and 13 Jbeta primers. Measured with immunoSEQ multiplex PCR; TCRdb has only the in-frame clones, and not every one. The sample records about 160,000 clones, around 79% being singletons. With 4 bases clipped from V and 0 bases from J, the junction kept 12 bases outside the gene matches. CDR3 length equals 20 residues. Germline V gene data show CDR1 as SNHLY and CDR2 as FYNNEI. V is TRBV2 and J is TRBJ2-7, with 16 bases aligning to TRBD2. Sequenced input: PBMCs. The TCR sequence derives from a woman between 45 and 65 years old in good health and CMV-seropositive. The CDR3 loop reads CASSGPMGLAGGHGSYEQYF. The CDR3 DNA reads as TGTGCCAGCAGTGGCCCAATGGGACTAGCGGGAGGGCATGGCTCCTACGAGCAGTACTTC.